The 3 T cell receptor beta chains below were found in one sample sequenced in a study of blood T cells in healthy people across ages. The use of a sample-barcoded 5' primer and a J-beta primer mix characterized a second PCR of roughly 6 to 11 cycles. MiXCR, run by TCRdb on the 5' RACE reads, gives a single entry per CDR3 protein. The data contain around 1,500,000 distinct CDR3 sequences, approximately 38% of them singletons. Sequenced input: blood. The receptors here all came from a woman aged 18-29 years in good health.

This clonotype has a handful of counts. CDR3 DNA sequence: TGTGCCAGCAGCCCTCCAGGGTACCCTTCCCAAGAGACCCAGTACTTC. Translation: CASSPPGYPSQETQYF. The genes are TRBV11-2 and TRBJ2-5; D is perhaps TRBD1 (5 bases). This CDR3 spans 16 amino acids. Trimming took off 5 bases at V and 1 base at J, with 17 bases between the two ends. CDR1 is SGHAT and CDR2 is FQNNGV in the germline V gene.

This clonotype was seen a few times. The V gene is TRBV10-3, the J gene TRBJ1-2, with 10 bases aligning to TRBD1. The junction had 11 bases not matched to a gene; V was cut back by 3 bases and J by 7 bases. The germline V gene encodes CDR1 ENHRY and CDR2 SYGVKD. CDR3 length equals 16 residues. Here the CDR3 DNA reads TGTGCCATCAGTGACTCCCCGGGACAGGGGTCGGGTGGCTACACCTTC. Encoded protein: CAISDSPGQGSGGYTF.

The CDR3 loop is CASSPDLGFGHGYTF. The CDR3 region has the DNA TGTGCCAGCAGCCCCGACCTCGGGTTTGGGCATGGCTACACCTTC. The rearrangement joins TRBV12-3 or TRBV12-4 to TRBJ1-2; D is unclear. Trimming shortened V by 6 bases and J by 6 bases, and 20 bases separated the two germline ends. CDR3 length: 15 amino acids.